The text below deals with one TCR beta chain. TCRdb keeps only in-frame clones here, not all; method: immunoSEQ multiplex PCR. The profile shows 97,000 or so clones, approximately 87% of them singletons. The data originate from a study of T cell responses to AZD1222 COVID-19 vaccine. The germline V gene has CDR1 MDHEN and CDR2 SYDVKM. The CDR3 extends over 16 amino acids. Trimming stripped 5 bases from V and 2 bases from J, with 19 bases between. Sequenced here: peripheral blood, sampled on day 0 of AZD1222 vaccination. The receptor was derived from an adult in good health. The chain employs TRBV28 and TRBJ2-7; tentatively, D is TRBD2 (5 bases). The CDR3 region is CASSPRRDVWAYEQYF. The CDR3 DNA reads as TGTGCCAGCAGTCCCAGACGGGATGTATGGGCCTACGAGCAGTACTTC.